The TCR beta chain under discussion was sequenced for a study of T cell responses to AZD1222 COVID-19 vaccine. Measured with immunoSEQ multiplex PCR; TCRdb has only the in-frame clones, and not every one. Altogether about 110,000 clones are present, 80% to 95% being singletons, with the ten largest covering 6.5% to 10%. Trimming removed 1 base from V and 1 base from J, with 13 bases in between. This CDR3 has 16 residues. Germline CDR1 is LNHDA and CDR2 is SQIVND (reference sequence). The sequence was collected from an adult who received the AZD1222 COVID-19 vaccine. The source material was peripheral blood, sampled 28 days after the second AZD1222 dose. The rearrangement links TRBV19 to TRBJ1-1; D is possibly TRBD1 (6 bases). CDR3 nucleotides: TGTGCCAGTAGTATAGGGCGTACAGGGCGGAACACTGAAGCTTTCTTT. Its translation is CASSIGRTGRNTEAFF.